This T cell receptor (beta chain) was identified in a study of blood T cell repertoires in COVID-19. CDR1 is MNHEY, CDR2 SVGEGT, per germline. This CDR3 spans 14 amino acids. The germline V and J ends were trimmed by 6 bases and 1 base, with 12 bases remaining between them. This table comes from immunoSEQ multiplex PCR, and its TCRdb copy is limited to in-frame clones, with some not included. The sample lists approximately 31,000 clones; 85% to 90% were seen once. The chain employs TRBV6-2 or TRBV6-3 and TRBJ1-1, with unresolved D. What was sequenced was peripheral blood. This TCR was recovered from a human donor with active COVID-19. The donor label of this sample is uncertain. CDR3 region: CASSPIRPNTEAFF. The CDR3 bases are TGTGCCAGCAGCCCAATCAGGCCGAACACTGAAGCTTTCTTT.